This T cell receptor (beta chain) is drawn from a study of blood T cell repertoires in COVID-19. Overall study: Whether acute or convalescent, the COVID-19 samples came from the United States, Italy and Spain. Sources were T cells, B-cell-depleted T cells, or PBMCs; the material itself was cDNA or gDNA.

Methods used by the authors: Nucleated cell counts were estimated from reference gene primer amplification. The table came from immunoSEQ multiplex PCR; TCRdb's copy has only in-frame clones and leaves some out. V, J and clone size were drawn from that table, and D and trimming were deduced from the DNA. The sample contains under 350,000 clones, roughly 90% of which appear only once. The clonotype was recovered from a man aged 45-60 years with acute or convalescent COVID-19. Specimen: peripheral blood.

As DNA, the CDR3 is TGTGCCAGCATGGGCCGCGGGGTGAGCTCCTACAATGAGCAGTTCTTC. This codes for CASMGRGVSSYNEQFF. The rearrangement joins TRBV7-2 to TRBJ2-1; D might be TRBD2 (6 bases). V was clipped by 7 bases and J by 0 bases, with 16 bases between them. Germline values: CDR1 SGHTA, CDR2 FQGNSA. The CDR3 contains 16 residues.